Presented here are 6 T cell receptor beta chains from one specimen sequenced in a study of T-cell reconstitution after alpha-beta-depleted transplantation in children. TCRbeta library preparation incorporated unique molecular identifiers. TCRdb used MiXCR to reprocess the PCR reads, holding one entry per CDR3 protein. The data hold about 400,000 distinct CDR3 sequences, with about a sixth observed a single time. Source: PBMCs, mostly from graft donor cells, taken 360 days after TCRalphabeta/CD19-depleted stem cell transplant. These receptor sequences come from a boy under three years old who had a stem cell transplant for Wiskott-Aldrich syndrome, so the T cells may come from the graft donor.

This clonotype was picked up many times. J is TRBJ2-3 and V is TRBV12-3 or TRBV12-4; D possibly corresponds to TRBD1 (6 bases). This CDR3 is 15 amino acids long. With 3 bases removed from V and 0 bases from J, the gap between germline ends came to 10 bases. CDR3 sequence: CASSFGTRSTDTQYF. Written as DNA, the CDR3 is TGTGCCAGCAGTTTCGGGACACGGAGCACAGATACGCAGTATTTT.

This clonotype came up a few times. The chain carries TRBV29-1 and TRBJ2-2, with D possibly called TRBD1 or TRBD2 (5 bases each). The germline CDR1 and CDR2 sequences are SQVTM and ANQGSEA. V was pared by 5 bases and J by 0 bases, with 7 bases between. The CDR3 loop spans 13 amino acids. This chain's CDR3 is CSVQGPNTGELFF. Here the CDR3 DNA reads TGCAGCGTTCAGGGACCGAACACCGGGGAGCTGTTTTTT.

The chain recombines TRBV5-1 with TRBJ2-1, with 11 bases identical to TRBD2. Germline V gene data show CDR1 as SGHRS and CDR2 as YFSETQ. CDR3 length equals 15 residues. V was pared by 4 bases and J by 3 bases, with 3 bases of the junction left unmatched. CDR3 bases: TGCGCCAGCAGCAAACTAGCGGGAGACTACAATGAGCAGTTCTTC. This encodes CASSKLAGDYNEQFF.

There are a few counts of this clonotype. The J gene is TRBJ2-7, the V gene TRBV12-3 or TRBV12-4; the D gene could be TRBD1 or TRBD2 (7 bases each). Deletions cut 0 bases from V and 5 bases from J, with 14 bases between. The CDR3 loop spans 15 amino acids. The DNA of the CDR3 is TGTGCCAGCAGTTTAGCCGGCAGGGGGGGTCACGAGCAGTACTTC. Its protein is CASSLAGRGGHEQYF.

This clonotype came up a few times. CDR3 in DNA: TGCGCCAGCAGCCAAGACTCGGGGCCCTTCACAGATACGCAGTATTTT. Protein sequence: CASSQDSGPFTDTQYF. The genes are TRBV4-1 and TRBJ2-3; tentatively, D is TRBD1 or TRBD2 (5 bases each). CDR3 length: 16 residues. Germline CDR1 reads MGHRA; CDR2 reads YSYEKL. Trimming removed 0 bases from V and 2 bases from J, with 12 bases in between.

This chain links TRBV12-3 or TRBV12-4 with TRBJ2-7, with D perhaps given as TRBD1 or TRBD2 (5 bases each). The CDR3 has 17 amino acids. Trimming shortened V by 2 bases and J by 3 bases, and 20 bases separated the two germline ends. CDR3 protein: CASSLLIGDGGYYEQYF. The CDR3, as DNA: TGTGCCAGCAGTTTACTTATTGGGGACGGCGGCTACTACGAGCAGTACTTC.